This T cell receptor (beta chain) originates from a study of cytomegalovirus exposure and HLA in healthy donors. General study points: In a later analysis, a genetic analysis reported fewer productive-TCR N-insertions in an Asian-associated ancestry cluster than the cohort average.

The PCR used 60 Vbeta and 13 Jbeta primers. Some clones are missing from TCRdb's copy, which holds only in-frame ones; the method was immunoSEQ multiplex PCR. Of around 130,000 clones listed, roughly 9% were seen once; the top ten hold around 6%. This clone was seen a few times. The antigen remains unidentified. J gave up 9 bases and V 0 bases, and 3 bases lay outside the gene matches. The CDR3 length is 13 residues. CDR1 is SGHRS, CDR2 YFSETQ, per germline. This chain connects TRBV5-1 to TRBJ2-1; 7 nucleotides align to TRBD2. The sequenced sample was PBMCs. This clonotype was sampled from a woman aged 40 to 50 in good health and CMV-seropositive. DNA for the CDR3: TGCGCCAGCAGCTTGGTCGGGGAGGGTGAGCAGTTCTTC. Amino acid sequence: CASSLVGEGEQFF.